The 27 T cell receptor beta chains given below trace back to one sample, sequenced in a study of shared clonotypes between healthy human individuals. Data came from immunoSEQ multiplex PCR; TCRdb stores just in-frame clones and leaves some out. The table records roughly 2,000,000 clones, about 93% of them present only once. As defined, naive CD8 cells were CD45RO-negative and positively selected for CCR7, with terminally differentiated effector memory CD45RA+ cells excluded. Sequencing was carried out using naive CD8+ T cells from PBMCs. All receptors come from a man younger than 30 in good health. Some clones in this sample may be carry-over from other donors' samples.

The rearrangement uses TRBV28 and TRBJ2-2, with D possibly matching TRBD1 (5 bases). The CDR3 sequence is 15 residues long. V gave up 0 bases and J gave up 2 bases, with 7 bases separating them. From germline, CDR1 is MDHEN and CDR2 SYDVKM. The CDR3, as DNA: TGTGCCAGCAGTTTATGGGGGCTTAACACCGGGGAGCTGTTTTTT. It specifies CASSLWGLNTGELFF.

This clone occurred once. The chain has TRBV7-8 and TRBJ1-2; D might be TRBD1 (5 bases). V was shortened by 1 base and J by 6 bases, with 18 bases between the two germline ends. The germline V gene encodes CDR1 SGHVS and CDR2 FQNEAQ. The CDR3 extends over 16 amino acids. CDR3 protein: CASSLDGGMVDDGYTF. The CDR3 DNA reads TGTGCCAGCAGCTTAGACGGGGGAATGGTTGATGATGGCTACACCTTC.

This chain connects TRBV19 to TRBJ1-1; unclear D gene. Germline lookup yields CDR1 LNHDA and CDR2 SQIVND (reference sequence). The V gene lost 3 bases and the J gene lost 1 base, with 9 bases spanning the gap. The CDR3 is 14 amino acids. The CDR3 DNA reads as TGTGCCAGTAGTATGTTTCAACCGAACACTGAAGCTTTCTTT. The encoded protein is CASSMFQPNTEAFF.

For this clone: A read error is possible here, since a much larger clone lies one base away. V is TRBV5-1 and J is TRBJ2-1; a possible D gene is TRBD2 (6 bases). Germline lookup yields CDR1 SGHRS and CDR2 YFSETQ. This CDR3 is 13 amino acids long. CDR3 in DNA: TGCGCCAGCAGACGGGAGTCGTCCAATGAGCGGTTCTTC. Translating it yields CASRRESSNERFF.

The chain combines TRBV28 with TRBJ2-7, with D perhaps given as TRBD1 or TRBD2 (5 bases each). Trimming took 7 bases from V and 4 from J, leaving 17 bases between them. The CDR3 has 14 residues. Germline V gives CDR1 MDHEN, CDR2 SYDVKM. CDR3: CASTLGQGPYEQYF. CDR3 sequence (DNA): TGTGCCAGCACCTTAGGTCAGGGACCTTACGAGCAGTACTTC.

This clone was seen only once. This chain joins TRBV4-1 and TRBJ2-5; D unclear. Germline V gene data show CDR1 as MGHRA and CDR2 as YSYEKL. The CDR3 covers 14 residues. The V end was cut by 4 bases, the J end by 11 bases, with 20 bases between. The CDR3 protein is CASSLRDSPVEQYF. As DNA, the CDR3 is TGCGCCAGCAGCCTTCGTGATAGCCCTGTGGAGCAGTACTTC.

DNA for the CDR3: TGTGCCAGCAGCTTGATAGCGGTTTACAATGAGCAGTTCTTC. This translates into CASSLIAVYNEQFF. The rearrangement joins TRBV5-5 to TRBJ2-1; tentative D call: TRBD2 (6 bases). The germline CDR1 and CDR2 sequences are SGHKS and YYEKEE (reference sequence). The CDR3 extends over 14 amino acids. V lost 1 base and J 4 bases, leaving 9 bases between the germline ends. Together with reference TRBV5-5 and TRBJ2-1, the CDR3 gives the full variable domain: DAGVTQSPTHLIKTRGQQVTLRCSPISGHKSVSWYQQVLGQGPQFIFQYYEKEERGRGNFPDRFSARQFPNYSSELNVNALLLGDSALYLCASSLIAVYNEQFFGPGTRLTVL.

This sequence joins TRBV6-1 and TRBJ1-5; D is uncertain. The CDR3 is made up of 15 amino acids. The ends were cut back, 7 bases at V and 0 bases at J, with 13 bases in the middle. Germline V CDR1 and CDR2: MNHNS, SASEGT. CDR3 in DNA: TGTGCCAGCACGGGAGCAACTTATAGCAATCAGCCCCAGCATTTT. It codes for CASTGATYSNQPQHF.

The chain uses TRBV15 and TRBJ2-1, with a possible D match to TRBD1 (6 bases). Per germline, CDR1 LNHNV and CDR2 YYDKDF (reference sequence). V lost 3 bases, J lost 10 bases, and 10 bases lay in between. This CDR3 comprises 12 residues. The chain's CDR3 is CATSSDRPEQFF. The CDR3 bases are TGTGCCACCAGCAGTGACAGGCCGGAGCAGTTCTTC.

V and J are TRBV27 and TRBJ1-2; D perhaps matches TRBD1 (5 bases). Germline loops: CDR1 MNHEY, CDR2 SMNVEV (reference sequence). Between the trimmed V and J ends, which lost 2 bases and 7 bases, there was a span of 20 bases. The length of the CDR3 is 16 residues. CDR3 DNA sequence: TGTGCCAGCAGTTTAACCCCCCCAGGGTCGGGGCTTGGCTACACCTTC. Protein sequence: CASSLTPPGSGLGYTF.

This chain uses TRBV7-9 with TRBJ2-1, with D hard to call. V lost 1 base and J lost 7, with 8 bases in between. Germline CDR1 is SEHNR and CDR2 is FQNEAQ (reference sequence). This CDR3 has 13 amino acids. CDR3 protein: CASSLGPWNEQFF. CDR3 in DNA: TGTGCCAGCAGCTTAGGGCCATGGAATGAGCAGTTCTTC.

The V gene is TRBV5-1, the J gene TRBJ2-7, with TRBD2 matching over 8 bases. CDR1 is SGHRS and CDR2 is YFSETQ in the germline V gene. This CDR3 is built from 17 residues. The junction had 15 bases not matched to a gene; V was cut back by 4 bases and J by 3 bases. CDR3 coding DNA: TGCGCCAGCAGCCCAGGTCGAGCGGGACTAGACAACTACGAGCAGTACTTC. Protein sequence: CASSPGRAGLDNYEQYF.

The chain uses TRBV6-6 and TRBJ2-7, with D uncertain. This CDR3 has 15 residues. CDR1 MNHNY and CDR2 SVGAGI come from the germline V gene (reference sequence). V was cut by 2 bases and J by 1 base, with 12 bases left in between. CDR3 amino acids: CASSYTSEGSYEQYF. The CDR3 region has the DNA TGTGCCAGCAGTTACACCTCGGAAGGTTCCTACGAGCAGTACTTC.

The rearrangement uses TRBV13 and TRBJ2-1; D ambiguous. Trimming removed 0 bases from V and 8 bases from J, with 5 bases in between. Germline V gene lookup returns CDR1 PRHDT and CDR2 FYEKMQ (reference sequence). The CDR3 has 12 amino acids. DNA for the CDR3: TGTGCCAGCAGCTTAGGAGGATATGAGCAGTTCTTC. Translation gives CASSLGGYEQFF. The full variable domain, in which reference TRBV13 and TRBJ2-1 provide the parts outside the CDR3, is AAGVIQSPRHLIKEKRETATLKCYPIPRHDTVYWYQQGPGQDPQFLISFYEKMQSDKGSIPDRFSAQQFSDYHSELNMSSLELGDSALYFCASSLGGYEQFFGPGTRLTVL.

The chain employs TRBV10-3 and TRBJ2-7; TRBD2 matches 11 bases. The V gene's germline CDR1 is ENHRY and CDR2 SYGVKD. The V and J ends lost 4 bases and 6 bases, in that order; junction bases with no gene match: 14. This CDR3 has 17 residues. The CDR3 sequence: CAISGERVAGGPSEQYF. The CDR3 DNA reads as TGTGCCATCAGTGGCGAAAGAGTAGCGGGAGGGCCGAGCGAGCAGTACTTC.

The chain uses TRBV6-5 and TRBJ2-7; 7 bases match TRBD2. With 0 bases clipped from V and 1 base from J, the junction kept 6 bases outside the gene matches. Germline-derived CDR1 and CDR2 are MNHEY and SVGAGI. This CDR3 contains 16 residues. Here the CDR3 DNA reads TGTGCCAGCAGTTACTCGGGAGGGACTGCTTCCTACGAGCAGTACTTC. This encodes CASSYSGGTASYEQYF.

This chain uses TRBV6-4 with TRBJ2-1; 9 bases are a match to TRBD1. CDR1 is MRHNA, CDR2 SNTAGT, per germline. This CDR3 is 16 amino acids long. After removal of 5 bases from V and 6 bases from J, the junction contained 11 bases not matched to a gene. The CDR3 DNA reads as TGTGCCAGCAGTAACGGTCCGGGACAGGGACGCAATGAGCAGTTCTTC. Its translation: CASSNGPGQGRNEQFF.

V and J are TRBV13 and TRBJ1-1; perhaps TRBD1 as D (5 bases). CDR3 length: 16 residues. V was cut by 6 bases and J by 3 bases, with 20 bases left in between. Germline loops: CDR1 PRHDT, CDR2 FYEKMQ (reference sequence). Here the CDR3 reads CASSPRGSVIHTEAFF. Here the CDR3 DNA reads TGTGCCAGCAGTCCCCGGGGGTCGGTTATTCACACTGAAGCTTTCTTT.

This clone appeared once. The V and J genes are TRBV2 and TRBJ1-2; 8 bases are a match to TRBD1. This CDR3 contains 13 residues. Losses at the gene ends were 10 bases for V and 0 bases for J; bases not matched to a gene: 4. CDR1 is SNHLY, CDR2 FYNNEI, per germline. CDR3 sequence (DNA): TGTGCCAACCGGGACAGGACTAACTATGGCTACACCTTC. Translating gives CANRDRTNYGYTF.

The CDR3 DNA reads TGTGCCACCAGCAGAGACCCCCGTGCCGGGGGCCCTAATGAAAAACTGTTTTTT. As protein: CATSRDPRAGGPNEKLFF. The chain is built from TRBV15 and TRBJ1-4, with D possibly being TRBD1 (6 bases). Deletions cut 0 bases from V and 3 bases from J, with 17 bases between. The CDR3 is 18 residues long. The germline gives CDR1 LNHNV, CDR2 YYDKDF (reference sequence).

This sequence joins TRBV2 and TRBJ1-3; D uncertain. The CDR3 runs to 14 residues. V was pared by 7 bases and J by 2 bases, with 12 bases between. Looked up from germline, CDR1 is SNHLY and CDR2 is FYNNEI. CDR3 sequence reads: CASMDRVAGNTIYF. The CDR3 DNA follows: TGTGCCAGCATGGATCGGGTGGCTGGAAACACCATATATTTT.

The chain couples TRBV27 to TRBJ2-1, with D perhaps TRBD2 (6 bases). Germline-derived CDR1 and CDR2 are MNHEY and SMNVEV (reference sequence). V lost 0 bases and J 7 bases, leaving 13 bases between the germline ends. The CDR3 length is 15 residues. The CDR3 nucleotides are TGTGCCAGCAGTTTATCGGTGGAGGGGTGGAATGAGCAGTTCTTC. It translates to CASSLSVEGWNEQFF.

The CDR3, as DNA: TGTGCCAGCAGTTTAGCGCCTGGGCTCTCCTATAATTCACCCCTCCACTTT. Translation: CASSLAPGLSYNSPLHF. This rearrangement joins TRBV27 to TRBJ1-6; no clear D. CDR3 length equals 17 residues. Trimming took 2 bases from V and 0 from J, leaving 11 bases between them. From germline, CDR1 is MNHEY and CDR2 SMNVEV (reference sequence).

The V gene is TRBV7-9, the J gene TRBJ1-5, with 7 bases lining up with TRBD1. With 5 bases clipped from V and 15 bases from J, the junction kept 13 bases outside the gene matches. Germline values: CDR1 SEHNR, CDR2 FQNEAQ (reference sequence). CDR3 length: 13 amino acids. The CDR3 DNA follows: TGTGCCAGCAGCAACCCTCCCCGGCGGGACAGGCATTTT. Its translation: CASSNPPRRDRHF.

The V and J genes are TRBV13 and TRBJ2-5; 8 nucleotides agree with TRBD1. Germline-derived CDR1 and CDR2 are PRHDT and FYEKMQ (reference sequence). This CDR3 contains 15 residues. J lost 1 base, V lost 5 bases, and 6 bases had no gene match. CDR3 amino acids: CASSTGGRAQETQYF. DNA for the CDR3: TGTGCCAGCAGCACAGGGGGACGGGCCCAAGAGACCCAGTACTTC.

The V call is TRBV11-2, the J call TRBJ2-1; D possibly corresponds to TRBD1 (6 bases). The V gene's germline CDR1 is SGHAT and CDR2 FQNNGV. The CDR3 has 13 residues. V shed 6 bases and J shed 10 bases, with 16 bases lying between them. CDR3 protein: CASRRTAGSEQFF. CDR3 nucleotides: TGTGCCAGCAGACGGACAGCCGGCAGCGAGCAGTTCTTC.

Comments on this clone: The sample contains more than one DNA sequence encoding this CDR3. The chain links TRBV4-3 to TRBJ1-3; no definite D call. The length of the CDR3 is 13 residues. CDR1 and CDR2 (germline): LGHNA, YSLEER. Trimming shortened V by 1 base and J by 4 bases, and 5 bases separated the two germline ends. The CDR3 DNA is TGCGCCAGCAGCCAAGGAACGGGAAACACCATATATTTT. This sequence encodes CASSQGTGNTIYF.